A selection of T cell receptor beta chains follows, all from one sample in a study of blood T cells in healthy people across ages. TCRdb reprocessed the 5' RACE reads with MiXCR, giving one entry per CDR3 protein. The sample has 650,000 to 800,000 distinct CDR3 sequences, under 45% seen once; the top ten hold around 18%. The sequencing sample was made of blood. The receptors come from a man aged 55 to 70 in good health. CDR3s include the opening cysteine and the closing phenylalanine or tryptophan. The order of the fields is V gene, clone size, J gene, D gene, CDR3 DNA, CDR3 protein. The D gene is left open where the match is weak. For some rows the clone size is stated as once, few or many, or as a class when expanded; others skip it.

TRBV3-1	.	TRBJ2-5	.	TGTGCCAGCAGCCAAGGGGGCTCGTACCAAGAGACCCAGTACTTC	CASSQGGSYQETQYF
TRBV29-1	few	TRBJ1-2	TRBD1	TGCAGCGTTGAAGAGGCAGGGGGCAAGTATGGCTACACCTTC	CSVEEAGGKYGYTF
TRBV9	few	TRBJ2-7	.	TGTGCCAGCAGCGGAGGTTCCCGGAGCGAGCAGTACTTC	CASSGGSRSEQYF
TRBV7-8	few	TRBJ2-5	.	TGTGCCAGCAGCCTCAATGGGGTCCAAGAGACCCAGTACTTC	CASSLNGVQETQYF
TRBV4-1	.	TRBJ2-1	TRBD1	TGCGCCAGCAGCCAAGATAGGGACAGGGGCAATGAGCAGTTCTTC	CASSQDRDRGNEQFF
TRBV12-3/TRBV12-4	.	TRBJ2-3	.	TGTGCCAGCAGTTTATCGGCGACAGGATCAGATACGCAGTATTTT	CASSLSATGSDTQYF
TRBV5-8	few	TRBJ2-4	.	TGTGCCAGCAGCGGAGCGACGGTCACACATCTAGCCAAAAACATTCAGTACTTC	CASSGATVTHLAKNIQYF
TRBV24-1	few	TRBJ2-5	TRBD1	TGTGCCACCAGTGCCCCGGGACAGGGCGAGACCCAGTACTTC	CATSAPGQGETQYF
TRBV24-1	once	TRBJ1-1	.	TGTGTCACCAGTGACCAAATGAACACTGAAGCTTTCTTT	CVTSDQMNTEAFF
TRBV7-9	.	TRBJ2-5	TRBD2	TGTGCCAGCACCCCAGCGGGAACGGAGACCCAGTACTTC	CASTPAGTETQYF
TRBV6-6	.	TRBJ2-1	TRBD2	TGTGCCAGCAGTTCACCCGGGGGGGCCGGCAATGAGCAGTTCTTC	CASSSPGGAGNEQFF
TRBV6-1	few	TRBJ2-7	TRBD1	TGTGCCAGCATCTATTATGGGACAGGGGGCTACGAGCAGTACTTC	CASIYYGTGGYEQYF
TRBV6-1	.	TRBJ2-5	.	TGTGCCAGCAGTGAAGAGGGGAGTGCCTGGAAGCAGTACTTC	CASSEEGSAWKQYF
TRBV5-6	.	TRBJ2-3	.	TGTGCCAGCAAGACCCTCAGCACAGATACGCAGTATTTT	CASKTLSTDTQYF
TRBV4-3	few	TRBJ2-7	.	TGCGCCAGCAGCCAAGATGAACAGGCCACCTACGAGCAGTACTTC	CASSQDEQATYEQYF
TRBV9	.	TRBJ2-4	.	TGTGCCAGCAGCGTGGGGGGCGCATACGCCTCCGGGCAGTACTTC	CASSVGGAYASGQYF
TRBV29-1	.	TRBJ1-2	.	TGCAGCGTTGATAGTGGCTACACCTTC	CSVDSGYTF
TRBV12-3/TRBV12-4	many	TRBJ2-7	TRBD1	TGTGCCAGCAGCTGGGACAGCTACGAGCAGTACTTC	CASSWDSYEQYF
TRBV20-1	.	TRBJ2-5	.	TGCAGTGCGAGCGACTGGGGACCACAAGAGACCCAGTACTTC	CSASDWGPQETQYF
TRBV27	.	TRBJ2-5	.	TGTGCCAGCAGTTTACGGGGGTCCCCGGGGGAGCAGTACTTC	CASSLRGSPGEQYF
TRBV5-1	.	TRBJ2-5	.	TGCGCCAGCAACCCATTCCAGGGGAAGGAAAAGACCCAGTACTTC	CASNPFQGKEKTQYF
TRBV7-9	.	TRBJ2-3	.	TGTGCCAGCAGCGTAGTGGGGGGACGGAATACGCAGTATTTT	CASSVVGGRNTQYF
TRBV29-1	.	TRBJ1-2	.	TGCAGCGTTGATTGGGGCGGCTATGGCTACACCTTC	CSVDWGGYGYTF
TRBV5-1	.	TRBJ2-7	.	TGCGCCAGCAGCAAGACATTTAGCTCCTACGAGCAGTACTTC	CASSKTFSSYEQYF
TRBV7-2	few	TRBJ1-5	TRBD1	TGTGCCAGCAGCTTAGGGACAGGGAGGACTCAGCCCCAGCATTTT	CASSLGTGRTQPQHF
TRBV6-5	.	TRBJ1-2	TRBD1	TGTGCCAGCAGAGGGGGGACAGGGGGAGCGAACTATGGCTACACCTTC	CASRGGTGGANYGYTF
TRBV3-1	.	TRBJ1-2	.	TGTGCCAGCAGCCAAGGTCCAGTCAGTATCTATGGCTACACCTTC	CASSQGPVSIYGYTF
TRBV6-2/TRBV6-3	.	TRBJ1-2	TRBD1	TGTGCCGCGGGGACAGGGGGCTCCATTGGTGGCTACACCTTC	CAAGTGGSIGGYTF
TRBV6-5	.	TRBJ1-5	.	TGTGCCAGCAGTTACTCGGGTCGGGGCCTAACTGGCAGCAATCAGCCCCAGCATTTT	CASSYSGRGLTGSNQPQHF
TRBV6-2/TRBV6-3	.	TRBJ1-1	.	TGTGCCAGCAGTTACGAGGGACGGGAAGCTTTCTTT	CASSYEGREAFF
TRBV6-6	.	TRBJ1-1	.	TGTGCCAGCAGTTATCCCTTACAGGGGAACACTGAAGCTTTCTTT	CASSYPLQGNTEAFF
TRBV6-2/TRBV6-3	few	TRBJ2-3	TRBD2	TGTGCCAGCAGTAGCCGGGACTACGATACGCAGTATTTT	CASSSRDYDTQYF
TRBV20-1	.	TRBJ2-4	TRBD1	TGCAGTGCTAGTCCGGGGACAGGGAGGTACATTCAGTACTTC	CSASPGTGRYIQYF
TRBV7-9	.	TRBJ2-3	TRBD1	TGTGCCAGCAGCCCCCTCAGGGGGCTCACAGATACGCAGTATTTT	CASSPLRGLTDTQYF
TRBV7-8	.	TRBJ1-2	.	TGTGCCAGCAGCCTCCGCGAGGACACAGGGCCCTATGGCTACACCTTC	CASSLREDTGPYGYTF
TRBV28	few	TRBJ2-5	.	TGTGCCAGCAGTTTCGGACTATCAGGAGAGACCCAGTACTTC	CASSFGLSGETQYF
TRBV7-9	.	TRBJ1-2	.	TGTGCCAGCAGCTTCGAACAGTTATATGGCTACACCTTC	CASSFEQLYGYTF
TRBV6-6	.	TRBJ2-5	TRBD1	TGTGCCAGCAGTCCCACAGGGGATAGGGAGACCCAGTACTTC	CASSPTGDRETQYF
TRBV11-2	.	TRBJ1-2	.	TGTGCCAGCAGCGCAGGACAGCTTCAGACTGGCTACACCTTC	CASSAGQLQTGYTF
TRBV9	many	TRBJ2-6	.	TGTGCCAGCAGCGCCAGGGGTTATGGGGCCAACGTCCTGACTTTC	CASSARGYGANVLTF
TRBV2	few	TRBJ2-5	TRBD2	TGTGCCAGCGACGGGGGGGAAGAGACCCAGTACTTC	CASDGGEETQYF
TRBV7-9	.	TRBJ2-2	.	TGTGCCAGCAGCGGACCTGGGGCCAGCCCGAACACCGGGGAGCTGTTTTTT	CASSGPGASPNTGELFF
TRBV6-5	.	TRBJ1-2	.	TGTGCCAGCCGGAAGGGAGGGACTGGCTACACCTTC	CASRKGGTGYTF
TRBV10-3	.	TRBJ2-1	TRBD2	TGTGCCATCAGTGAGACCGGCCTAGCGGGGATGGGTGAGCAGTTCTTC	CAISETGLAGMGEQFF
TRBV7-2	.	TRBJ2-3	.	TGTGCCAGCAGTTGGGGTCAGGGAGTTAGGACAGATACGCAGTATTTT	CASSWGQGVRTDTQYF
TRBV7-2	.	TRBJ1-2	TRBD1	TGTGCCAGCAGCCGGGACAGAGCTAACTATGGCTACACCTTC	CASSRDRANYGYTF
TRBV5-6	.	TRBJ2-1	.	TGTGCCAGCAGCCTAAGCTGGGGGGAACGTTCTGAGCAGTTCTTC	CASSLSWGERSEQFF
TRBV3-1	.	TRBJ2-7	.	TGTGCCAGCAGCCAATACCGAGGGGGCTACGAGCAGTACTTC	CASSQYRGGYEQYF
TRBV24-1	.	TRBJ2-5	.	TGTGCCACCAGTGAGGATGGGGTTGGAGTTAAACAGTACTTC	CATSEDGVGVKQYF
TRBV10-3	.	TRBJ2-3	TRBD2	TGTGCCATCAGTGAAAGCGGGGGGGCAGATACGCAGTATTTT	CAISESGGADTQYF
TRBV5-6	few	TRBJ2-7	TRBD1	TGTGCCAGCAGCTCCCTGACAGGGGGGACTTACGAGCAGTACTTC	CASSSLTGGTYEQYF
TRBV12-3/TRBV12-4	few	TRBJ2-7	TRBD2	TGTGCCAGCAGTTTAGGAGCGGGGGGACTAGGAGGTTTCTACGAGCAGTACTTC	CASSLGAGGLGGFYEQYF
TRBV27	.	TRBJ1-5	.	TGTGCCAGCAGTTTAAGGGTCCGGCAGCCCCAGCATTTT	CASSLRVRQPQHF
TRBV5-5	few	TRBJ2-1	.	TGTGCCAGCAGCTCCTCCCCCCATGAGCAGTTCTTC	CASSSSPHEQFF
TRBV7-2	few	TRBJ2-4	.	TGTGCCAGCAGGGAGGGTGGGTCCAAAAACATTCAGTACTTC	CASREGGSKNIQYF
TRBV4-3	.	TRBJ2-1	TRBD1	TGCGCCAGCAGCCAAGACGTGACAGGGGGCGTGAAAGGGCAGTTCTTC	CASSQDVTGGVKGQFF
TRBV7-8	.	TRBJ2-5	.	TGTGCCAGCAGCGGCACGGAGACCCAGTACTTC	CASSGTETQYF
TRBV5-5	few	TRBJ2-3	.	TGTGCCAGCAGCCCCACAGGGATCACAGATACGCAGTATTTT	CASSPTGITDTQYF
TRBV11-2	few	TRBJ2-5	TRBD2	TGTGCCAGCAGCTCCCGTAGGAGCGGGGGGGCCCTTGAGACCCAGTACTTC	CASSSRRSGGALETQYF
TRBV20-1	.	TRBJ2-7	TRBD2	TGCAGTGCTAGGACTAGCGGGAGCACCTACGAGCAGTACTTC	CSARTSGSTYEQYF